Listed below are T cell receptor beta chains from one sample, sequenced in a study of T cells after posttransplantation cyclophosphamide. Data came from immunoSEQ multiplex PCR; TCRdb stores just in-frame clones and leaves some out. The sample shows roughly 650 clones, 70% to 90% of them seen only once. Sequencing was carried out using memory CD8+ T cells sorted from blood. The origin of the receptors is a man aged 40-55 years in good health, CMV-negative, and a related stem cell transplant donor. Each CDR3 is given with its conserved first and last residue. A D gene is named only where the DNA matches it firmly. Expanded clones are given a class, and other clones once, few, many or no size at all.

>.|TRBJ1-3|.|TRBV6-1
TGTGCCACCCTACCCGACAGGACTTCTGGAAACACCATATATTTT
CATLPDRTSGNTIYF
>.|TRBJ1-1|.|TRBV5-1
TGCGCCAGCCTTCCCCTGGCGGGGGCGAACACTGAAGCTTTCTTT
CASLPLAGANTEAFF
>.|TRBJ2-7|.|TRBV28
TGTGCCAGCAGTTTGGGGCAGGGGAACTACGAGCAGTACTTC
CASSLGQGNYEQYF
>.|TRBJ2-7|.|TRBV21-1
TGTGCCAGCAGCATCCCAGTGGGCCGACTAGCAACCTACGAGCAGTACTTC
CASSIPVGRLATYEQYF
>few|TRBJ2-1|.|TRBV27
TGTGCCAGCAGTTTATATGGAGGAGGAGGGTCTACCTACAATGAGCAGTTCTTC
CASSLYGGGGSTYNEQFF
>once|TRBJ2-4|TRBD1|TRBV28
TGTGCCAGCAGTCCCTTGACAGGGGGCGTAAACATTCAGTACTTC
CASSPLTGGVNIQYF
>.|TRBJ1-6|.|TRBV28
TGTGCCAGCAGTTTAACGGCGACAGCGAATTCACCCCTCCACTTT
CASSLTATANSPLHF
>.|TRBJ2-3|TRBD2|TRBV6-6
TGTGCCAGCTCAGGGACTAGGGACTACACAGATACGCAGTATTTT
CASSGTRDYTDTQYF
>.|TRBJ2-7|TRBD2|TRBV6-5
TGTGCCAGCAGTTATAGCGGGAGGTACTACGAGCAGTACTTC
CASSYSGRYYEQYF
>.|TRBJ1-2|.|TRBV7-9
TGTGCCAGCAGCTTGGGGGGGACGGCCTATGGCTACACCTTC
CASSLGGTAYGYTF
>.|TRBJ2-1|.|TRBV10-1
TGCGCCAGCATTTTCCGGGACACCGGCTCCTACAATGAGCAGTTCTTC
CASIFRDTGSYNEQFF
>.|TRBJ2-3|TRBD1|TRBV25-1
TGTGCCAGCAATTCCGGGACAGGGGTCATCACAGATACGCAGTATTTT
CASNSGTGVITDTQYF
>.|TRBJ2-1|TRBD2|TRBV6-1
TGTGCCAGCAGTGAAGGGACTAGCGGGAGTAGTGAGCAGTTCTTC
CASSEGTSGSSEQFF
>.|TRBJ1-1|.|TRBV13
TGTGCCAGCAGCTTAGGGCACACGAACACTGAAGCTTTCTTT
CASSLGHTNTEAFF
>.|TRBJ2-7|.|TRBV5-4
TGTGCCAGCAGCTTGGGCGGCGGGCTTTACTACGAGCAGTACTTC
CASSLGGGLYYEQYF
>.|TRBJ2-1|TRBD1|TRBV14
TGTGCCAGCAGCCAAGGTTACAGGGGGCTCTACAATGAGCAGTTCTTC
CASSQGYRGLYNEQFF
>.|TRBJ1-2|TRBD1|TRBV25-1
TGTGCCAGCAGCAGCTTCGGGACAGGGGGCAACTATGGCTACACCTTC
CASSSFGTGGNYGYTF
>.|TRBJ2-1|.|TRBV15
TGTGCCACCAGCAGAGAAAGGGGGTACCTGATTAATGAGCAGTTCTTC
CATSRERGYLINEQFF
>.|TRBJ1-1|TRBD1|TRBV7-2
TGTGCCAGCAGCACCGGACAGGGCGGCATGAACACTGAAGCTTTCTTT
CASSTGQGGMNTEAFF
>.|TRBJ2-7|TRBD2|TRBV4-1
TGCGCCAGCAGCCAAGTAGGAGGGAGGGCCGAGTACGAGCAGTACTTC
CASSQVGGRAEYEQYF
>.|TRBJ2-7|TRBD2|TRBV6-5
TGTGCCAGCAGACCCCTGGCGGGGGGGTCCTACGAGCAGTACTTC
CASRPLAGGSYEQYF
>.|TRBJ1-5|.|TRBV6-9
TGTGCCAGCAGTGACGGAACAGGGAGTAGTCAGCCCCAGCATTTT
CASSDGTGSSQPQHF
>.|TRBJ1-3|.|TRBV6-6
TGTGCCAGCAGTTACGTCTGGACAACCTCTGGAAACACCATATATTTT
CASSYVWTTSGNTIYF
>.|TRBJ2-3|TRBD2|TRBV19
TGTGCCAGTAGCTTACCTAGCGGGAGCGGCACAGATACGCAGTATTTT
CASSLPSGSGTDTQYF
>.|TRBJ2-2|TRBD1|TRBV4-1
TGCGCCAGCAGCCAAGGGGGGCAGGGGGCAGGCACCGGGGAGCTGTTTTTT
CASSQGGQGAGTGELFF
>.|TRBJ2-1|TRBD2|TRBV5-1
TGCGCCAGCAGCCAACTAGCGGGGGTACACGACAATGAGCAGTTCTTC
CASSQLAGVHDNEQFF
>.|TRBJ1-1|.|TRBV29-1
TGCAGCGTTGTTTTCCGGGGTATGGACACTGAAGCTTTCTTT
CSVVFRGMDTEAFF
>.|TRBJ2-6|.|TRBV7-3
TGTGCCAGCAGCTTAGTCGGGTCCGGGGCCAACGTCCTGACTTTC
CASSLVGSGANVLTF
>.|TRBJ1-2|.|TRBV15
TGTGCCACCAGCAGAGAAGAGGGGGATGGCTACACCTTC
CATSREEGDGYTF
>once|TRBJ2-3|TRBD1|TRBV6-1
TGTGCCAGCAGTGAAGGCCAGGGGGCAGATACGCAGTATTTT
CASSEGQGADTQYF
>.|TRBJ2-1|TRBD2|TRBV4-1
TGCGCCAGCAGTCGACCCGGGACTAGAACCTACAATGAGCAGTTCTTC
CASSRPGTRTYNEQFF
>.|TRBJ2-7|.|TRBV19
TGTGCCAGTAGTATTTTCCTGCTGGGGCAGGATTCTAACTACGAGCAGTACTTC
CASSIFLLGQDSNYEQYF
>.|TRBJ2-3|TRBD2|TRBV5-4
TGTGCCAGCAGATCGGACCTAGCGGGAGGAGGCACAGATACGCAGTATTTT
CASRSDLAGGGTDTQYF
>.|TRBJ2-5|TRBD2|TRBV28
TGTGCCAGCAGTCCACAACTAGCGGGGTATCAAGAGACCCAGTACTTC
CASSPQLAGYQETQYF
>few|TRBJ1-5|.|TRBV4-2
TGTGCCAGCAGCCAAGCCCTAGAAGGGGGTCAGCCCCAGCATTTT
CASSQALEGGQPQHF
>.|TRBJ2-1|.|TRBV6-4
TGTGCCAGCAGTGACGGAGGTAGCAGCAATGAGCAGTTCTTC
CASSDGGSSNEQFF
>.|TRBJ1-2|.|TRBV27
TGTGCCAGCAAGAGCGGCTACACCTTC
CASKSGYTF
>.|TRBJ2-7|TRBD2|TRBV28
TGTGCCAGCGGAAATACGGGACTAGCGGGAGTGAATGAGCAGTACTTC
CASGNTGLAGVNEQYF
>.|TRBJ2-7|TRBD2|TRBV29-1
TGCAGCACCAGACTAGCGGACTCCTACGAGCAGTACTTC
CSTRLADSYEQYF
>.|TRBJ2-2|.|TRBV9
TGTGCCAGCGCTTCGGCCGGGGAGCTGTTTTTT
CASASAGELFF
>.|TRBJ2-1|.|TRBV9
TGTGCCAGCAGCGTATCAGCGGCCTTTGGGAATGAGCAGTTCTTC
CASSVSAAFGNEQFF
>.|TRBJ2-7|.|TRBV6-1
TGTGCCAGCAGTGAAGGTGAGGAGGGGTACGAGCAGTACTTC
CASSEGEEGYEQYF
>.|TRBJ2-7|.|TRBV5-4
TGTGCCACCCTAAAGGGGGACGAGCAGTACTTC
CATLKGDEQYF
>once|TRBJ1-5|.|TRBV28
TGTGCCAGCAGACTCCCAGGGGTCAATCAGCCCCAGCATTTT
CASRLPGVNQPQHF
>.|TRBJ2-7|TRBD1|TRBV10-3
TGTGCCACCGTAGCCGCCGGGACAGGGGGATACGAGCAGTACTTC
CATVAAGTGGYEQYF
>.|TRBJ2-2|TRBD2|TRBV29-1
TGCAGCGTTGAAGAGGGAGCGGGAGACTCCGGGGAGCTGTTTTTT
CSVEEGAGDSGELFF
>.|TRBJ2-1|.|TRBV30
TGTGCCTGGAGTGGTCCGCGATACAATGAGCAGTTCTTC
CAWSGPRYNEQFF
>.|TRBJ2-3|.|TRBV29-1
TGCAGCGTTGATGCCGAGCGCACAGATACGCAGTATTTT
CSVDAERTDTQYF
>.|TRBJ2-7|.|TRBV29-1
.
CSVDPVGTGNEQHF
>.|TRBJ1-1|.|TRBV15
TGTGCCACCAGCAGAGAATCAGGGATGTCCACTGAAGCTTTCTTT
CATSRESGMSTEAFF
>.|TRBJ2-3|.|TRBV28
TGTGCCAGCAGACCAGAAATGGGGGGTTCCGCAGATACGCAGTATTTT
CASRPEMGGSADTQYF
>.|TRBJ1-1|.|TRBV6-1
TGTGCCAGCAGTGAAGCTTCCTCGGGTTCGAACACTGAAGCTTTCTTT
CASSEASSGSNTEAFF
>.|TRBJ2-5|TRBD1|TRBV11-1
TGTGCCAGTGACAGGGGATGGGGAGAGACCCAGTACTTC
CASDRGWGETQYF
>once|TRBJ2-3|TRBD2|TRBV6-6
TGTGCCACCTGTAGACTAGCGACAAGCACAGATACGCAGTATTTT
CATCRLATSTDTQYF
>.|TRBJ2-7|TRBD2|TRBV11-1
TGTGCCAGCAGCTTAAGCCAGACTAGCGGGAGTTTCGAGCAGTACTTC
CASSLSQTSGSFEQYF